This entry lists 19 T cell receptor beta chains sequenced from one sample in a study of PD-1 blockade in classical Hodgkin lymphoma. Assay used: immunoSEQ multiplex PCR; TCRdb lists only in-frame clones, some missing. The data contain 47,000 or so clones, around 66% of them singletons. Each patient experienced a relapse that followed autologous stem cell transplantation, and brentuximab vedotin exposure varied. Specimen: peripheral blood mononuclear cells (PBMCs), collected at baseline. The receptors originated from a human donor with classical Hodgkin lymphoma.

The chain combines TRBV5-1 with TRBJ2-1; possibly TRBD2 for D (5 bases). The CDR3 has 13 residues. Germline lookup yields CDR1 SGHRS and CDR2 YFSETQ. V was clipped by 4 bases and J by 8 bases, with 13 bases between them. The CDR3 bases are TGCGCCAGCAGCCCCGGAGGTGGATATGAGCAGTTCTTC. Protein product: CASSPGGGYEQFF.

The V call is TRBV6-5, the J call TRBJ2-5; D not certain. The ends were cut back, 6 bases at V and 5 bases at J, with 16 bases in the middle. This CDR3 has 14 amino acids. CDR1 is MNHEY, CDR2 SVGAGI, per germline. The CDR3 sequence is CASSRTKRKETQYF. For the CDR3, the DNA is TGTGCCAGCAGCCGAACCAAGAGGAAGGAGACCCAGTACTTC.

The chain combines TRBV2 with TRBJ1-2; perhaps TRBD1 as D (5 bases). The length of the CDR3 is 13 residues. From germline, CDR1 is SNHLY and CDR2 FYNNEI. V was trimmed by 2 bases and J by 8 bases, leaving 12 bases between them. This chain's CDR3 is CASSESGTQGYTF. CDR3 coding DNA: TGTGCCAGCAGTGAATCTGGGACGCAGGGCTACACCTTC.

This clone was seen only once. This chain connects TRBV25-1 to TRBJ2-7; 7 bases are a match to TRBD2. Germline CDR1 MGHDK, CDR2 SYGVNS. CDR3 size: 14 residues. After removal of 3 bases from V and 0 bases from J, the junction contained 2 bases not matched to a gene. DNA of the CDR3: TGTGCCAGCAGTGATAGCGGGTTCTCCTACGAGCAGTACTTC. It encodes CASSDSGFSYEQYF.

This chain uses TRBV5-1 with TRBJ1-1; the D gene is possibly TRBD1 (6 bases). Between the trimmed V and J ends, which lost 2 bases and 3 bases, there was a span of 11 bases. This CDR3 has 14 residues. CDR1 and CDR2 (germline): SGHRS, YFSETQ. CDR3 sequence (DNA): TGCGCCAGCAGCTTTCAGGGGCAGGACACTGAAGCTTTCTTT. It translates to CASSFQGQDTEAFF. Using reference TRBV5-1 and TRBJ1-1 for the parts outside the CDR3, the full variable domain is KAGVTQTPRYLIKTRGQQVTLSCSPISGHRSVSWYQQTPGQGLQFLFEYFSETQRNKGNFPGRFSGRQFSNSRSEMNVSTLELGDSALYLCASSFQGQDTEAFFGQGTRLTVV.

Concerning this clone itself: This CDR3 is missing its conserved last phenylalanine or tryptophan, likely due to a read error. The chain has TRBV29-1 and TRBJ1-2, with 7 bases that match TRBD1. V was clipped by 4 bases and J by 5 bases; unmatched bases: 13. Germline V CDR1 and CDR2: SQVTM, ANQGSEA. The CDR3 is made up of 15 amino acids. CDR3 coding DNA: TGCAGCGTTGGGGGGGACAGCTATAATTCTTATGGCTACACCCTC. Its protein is CSVGGDSYNSYGYTL.

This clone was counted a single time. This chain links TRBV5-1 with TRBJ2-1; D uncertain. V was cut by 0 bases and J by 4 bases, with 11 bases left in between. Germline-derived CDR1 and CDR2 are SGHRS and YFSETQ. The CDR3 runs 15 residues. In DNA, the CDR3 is TGCGCCAGCAGCTTGGGCCACCCCGGATACAATGAGCAGTTCTTC. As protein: CASSLGHPGYNEQFF.

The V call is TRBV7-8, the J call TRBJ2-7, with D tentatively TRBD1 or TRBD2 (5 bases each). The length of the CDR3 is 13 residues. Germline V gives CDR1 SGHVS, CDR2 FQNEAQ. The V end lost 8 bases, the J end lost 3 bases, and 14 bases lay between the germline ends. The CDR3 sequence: CASRDPQDYEQYF. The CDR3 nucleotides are TGTGCCAGCCGGGATCCACAGGACTACGAGCAGTACTTC. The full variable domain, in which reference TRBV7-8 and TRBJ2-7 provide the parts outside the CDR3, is GAGVSQSPRYKVAKRGQDVALRCDPISGHVSLFWYQQALGQGPEFLTYFQNEAQLDKSGLPSDRFFAERPEGSVSTLKIQRTQQEDSAVYLCASRDPQDYEQYFGPGTRLTVT.

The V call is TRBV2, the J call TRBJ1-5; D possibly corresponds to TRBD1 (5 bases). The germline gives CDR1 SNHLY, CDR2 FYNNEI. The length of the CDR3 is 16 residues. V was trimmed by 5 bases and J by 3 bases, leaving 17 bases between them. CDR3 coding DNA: TGTGCCAGCAGTCCGGGCAGGGCGAGTGACAATCAGCCCCAGCATTTT. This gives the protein CASSPGRASDNQPQHF.

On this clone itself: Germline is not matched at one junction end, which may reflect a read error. CDR3 sequence (DNA): TGTGCCAGCAGCCCAGGGACAGCCCCTGGAGGGATCTTT. Translating it yields CASSPGTAPGGIF. The chain recombines TRBV7-3 with TRBJ1-1, with 7 positions matching TRBD1. Per germline, CDR1 SGHTA and CDR2 FQGTGA. There are 13 residues in the CDR3.

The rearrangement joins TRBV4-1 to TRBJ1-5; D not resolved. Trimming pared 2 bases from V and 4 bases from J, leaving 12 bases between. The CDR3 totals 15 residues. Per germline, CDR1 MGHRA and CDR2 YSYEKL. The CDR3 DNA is TGCGCCAGCAGCCAAACACAGACGCCTAATCAGCCCCAGCATTTT. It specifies CASSQTQTPNQPQHF.

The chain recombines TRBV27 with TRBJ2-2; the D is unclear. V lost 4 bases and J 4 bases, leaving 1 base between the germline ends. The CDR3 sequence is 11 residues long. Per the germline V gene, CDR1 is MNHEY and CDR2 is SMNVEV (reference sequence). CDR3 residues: CASSSTGELFF. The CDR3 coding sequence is TGTGCCAGCAGTTCCACCGGGGAGCTGTTTTTT.

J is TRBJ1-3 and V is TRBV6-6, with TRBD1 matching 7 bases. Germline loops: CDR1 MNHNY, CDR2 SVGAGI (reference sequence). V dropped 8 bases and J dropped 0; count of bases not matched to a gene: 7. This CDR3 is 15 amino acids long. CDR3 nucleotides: TGTGCCAGCTGTACAGGGGTCTACTCTGGAAACACCATATATTTT. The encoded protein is CASCTGVYSGNTIYF.

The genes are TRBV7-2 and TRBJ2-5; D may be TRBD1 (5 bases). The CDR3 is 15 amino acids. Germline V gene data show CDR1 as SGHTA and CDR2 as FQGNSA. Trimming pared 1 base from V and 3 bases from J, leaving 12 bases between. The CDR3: CASSLDLAGKETQYF. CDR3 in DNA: TGTGCCAGCAGCTTAGATCTGGCAGGGAAAGAGACCCAGTACTTC.

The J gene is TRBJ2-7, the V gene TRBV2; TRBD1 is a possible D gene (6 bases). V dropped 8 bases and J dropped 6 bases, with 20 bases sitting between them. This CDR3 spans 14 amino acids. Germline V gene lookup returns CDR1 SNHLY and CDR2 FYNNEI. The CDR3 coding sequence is TGTGCCAGCTCGCAGGGGCCCAGTACTTCCGAGCAGTACTTC. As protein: CASSQGPSTSEQYF.

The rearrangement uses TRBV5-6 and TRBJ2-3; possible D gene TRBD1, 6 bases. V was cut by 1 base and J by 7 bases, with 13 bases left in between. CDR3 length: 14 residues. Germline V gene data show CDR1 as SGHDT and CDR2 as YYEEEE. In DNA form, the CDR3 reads TGTGCCAGCAGCTTGTCTGGGGGCTTCAATACGCAGTATTTT. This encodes CASSLSGGFNTQYF.

The CDR3 sequence: CASSPGQGYGGYTF. In DNA, the CDR3 is TGTGCCAGCAGTCCGGGACAGGGGTATGGCGGCTACACCTTC. V usage is TRBV6-5 and J usage is TRBJ1-2, with 10 nucleotides matching TRBD1. The V and J ends lost 5 bases and 8 bases, in that order; junction bases with no gene match: 8. This CDR3 is built from 14 residues. CDR1 and CDR2 from the germline V gene are MNHEY and SVGAGI.

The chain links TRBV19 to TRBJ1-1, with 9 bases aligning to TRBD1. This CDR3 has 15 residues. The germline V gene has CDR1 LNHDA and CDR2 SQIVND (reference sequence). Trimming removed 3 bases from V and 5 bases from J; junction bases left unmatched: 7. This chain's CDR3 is CASSIRDRAETEAFF. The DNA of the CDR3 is TGTGCCAGTAGTATTCGGGACAGGGCTGAAACTGAAGCTTTCTTT. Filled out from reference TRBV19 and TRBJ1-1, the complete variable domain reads DGGITQSPKYLFRKEGQNVTLSCEQNLNHDAMYWYRQDPGQGLRLIYYSQIVNDFQKGDIAEGYSVSREKKESFPLTVTSAQKNPTAFYLCASSIRDRAETEAFFGQGTRLTVV.

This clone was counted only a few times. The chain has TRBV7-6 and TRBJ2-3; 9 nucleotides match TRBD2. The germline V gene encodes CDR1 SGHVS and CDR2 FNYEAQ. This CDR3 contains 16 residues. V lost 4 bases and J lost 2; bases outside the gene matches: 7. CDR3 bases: TGTGCCAGCAGCTCGGCGGGGGGGAGGGTCACAGATACGCAGTATTTT. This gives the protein CASSSAGGRVTDTQYF. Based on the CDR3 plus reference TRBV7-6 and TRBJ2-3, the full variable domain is GAGVSQSPRYKVTKRGQDVALRCDPISGHVSLYWYRQALGQGPEFLTYFNYEAQQDKSGLPNDRFSAERPEGSISTLTIQRTEQRDSAMYRCASSSAGGRVTDTQYFGPGTRLTVL.